The 27 T cell receptor beta chains below all came from one sample that was sequenced in a study of graft-versus-host responses after intestinal transplantation. Sequencing was performed with immunoSEQ multiplex PCR; in TCRdb, only in-frame clones are kept and a portion is missing. Of 99,000 or so clones listed, roughly 87% are singletons. The antigens of these receptors remain unknown. The sequencing used unstimulated CD4+ T cells sorted from spleen or lymph node cells, collected before intestinal transplant. These receptors were obtained from a human donor who received an intestinal transplant.

The chain carries TRBV5-1 and TRBJ2-3, with D maybe TRBD2 (6 bases). V was trimmed by 0 bases and J by 2 bases, leaving 7 bases between them. CDR1 and CDR2 from the germline V gene are SGHRS and YFSETQ. The CDR3 has 14 amino acids. DNA of the CDR3: TGCGCCAGCAGCTTGGGGGGGGTCACAGATACGCAGTATTTT. It translates to CASSLGGVTDTQYF.

The chain couples TRBV28 to TRBJ1-2, with D possibly being TRBD1 (5 bases). The CDR3 has 13 amino acids. Trimming shortened V by 8 bases and J by 7 bases, and 17 bases separated the two germline ends. Germline lookup yields CDR1 MDHEN and CDR2 SYDVKM. CDR3 amino acids: CASLTTTGLGYTF. In DNA, the CDR3 is TGTGCCAGCCTCACCACTACAGGCCTTGGCTACACCTTC.

The chain uses TRBV19 and TRBJ2-2; TRBD2 might be the D (7 bases). Germline lookup yields CDR1 LNHDA and CDR2 SQIVND (reference sequence). The CDR3 length is 16 residues. V was pared by 5 bases and J by 0 bases, with 13 bases between. CDR3: CASSRRGGSNTGELFF. CDR3 nucleotide sequence: TGTGCCAGTAGTCGGAGGGGGGGCTCGAACACCGGGGAGCTGTTTTTT.

This clone was observed a few times. V gene TRBV6-6 combines with J gene TRBJ2-2, with D maybe TRBD1 (6 bases). This CDR3 comprises 15 residues. The germline CDR1 and CDR2 sequences are MNHNY and SVGAGI (reference sequence). Trimming pared 7 bases from V and 5 bases from J, leaving 17 bases between. The CDR3 DNA reads as TGTGCCAGCATTCACGCTGGGGGCAGGACCGGGGAGCTGTTTTTT. Protein sequence: CASIHAGGRTGELFF.

This chain uses TRBV2 with TRBJ1-5, with 7 bases fitting TRBD1. CDR1 SNHLY and CDR2 FYNNEI come from the germline V gene. The CDR3 runs 14 residues. After removal of 4 bases from V and 1 base from J, the junction contained 1 base not matched to a gene. The CDR3 sequence is CASSGQGSNQPQHF. The CDR3 coding sequence is TGTGCCAGCAGTGGACAGGGAAGCAATCAGCCCCAGCATTTT.

The V gene is TRBV19, the J gene TRBJ2-1; 14 positions match TRBD2. CDR1 LNHDA and CDR2 SQIVND come from the germline V gene (reference sequence). Unmatched junction bases numbered 4, after V lost 6 bases and J lost 6 bases. This CDR3 spans 15 amino acids. CDR3 nucleotides: TGTGCCAGTAGGAGGACTAGCGGGGGGTTCAATGAGCAGTTCTTC. Residues: CASRRTSGGFNEQFF. Full variable domain (outside the CDR3, taken from reference TRBV19 and TRBJ2-1): DGGITQSPKYLFRKEGQNVTLSCEQNLNHDAMYWYRQDPGQGLRLIYYSQIVNDFQKGDIAEGYSVSREKKESFPLTVTSAQKNPTAFYLCASRRTSGGFNEQFFGPGTRLTVL.

This clone has a handful of counts. This rearrangement joins TRBV6-6 to TRBJ2-3; D remains ambiguous. Germline lookup yields CDR1 MNHNY and CDR2 SVGAGI (reference sequence). The ends were cut back, 2 bases at V and 5 bases at J, with 8 bases in the middle. This CDR3 contains 13 residues. Here the CDR3 reads CASSYTYRDTQYF. In nucleotides, the CDR3 is TGTGCCAGCAGTTACACCTATCGAGATACGCAGTATTTT.

V usage is TRBV11-2 and J usage is TRBJ2-2; D ambiguous. CDR3 length equals 14 residues. The ends were cut back, 4 bases at V and 4 bases at J, with 10 bases in the middle. Germline V gene lookup returns CDR1 SGHAT and CDR2 FQNNGV. The CDR3 region has the DNA TGTGCCAGCAGCTCCCCCTGGGGCACCGGGGAGCTGTTTTTT. It specifies CASSSPWGTGELFF.

The chain uses TRBV6-5 and TRBJ2-7; TRBD1 is a possible D gene (7 bases). Germline CDR1 is MNHEY and CDR2 is SVGAGI. The V and J ends lost 2 bases and 1 base respectively, with 12 bases between them. CDR3 length equals 15 residues. The CDR3 sequence: CASSYGGTVSYEQYF. In nucleotides, the CDR3 is TGTGCCAGCAGTTACGGAGGGACAGTATCCTACGAGCAGTACTTC.

The CDR3 region has the DNA TGTGCCAGCTCACCGGCAGGGGCAGAGGGCTACACCTTC. This encodes CASSPAGAEGYTF. The V call is TRBV18, the J call TRBJ1-2; tentatively, D is TRBD1 (6 bases). The CDR3 contains 13 residues. The germline gives CDR1 KGHSH, CDR2 LQKENI. V lost 3 bases, J lost 8 bases, and 13 bases lay in between.

The V gene is TRBV28, the J gene TRBJ1-2, with D uncertain. The CDR3 covers 11 residues. Germline-derived CDR1 and CDR2 are MDHEN and SYDVKM. Trimming removed 9 bases at V and 0 bases at J, with 5 bases between. CDR3 DNA sequence: TGTGCCAGTTTAGCTAACTATGGCTACACCTTC. This translates into CASLANYGYTF.

The chain carries TRBV5-4 and TRBJ1-1; D remains ambiguous. With 2 bases removed from V and 0 bases from J, the gap between germline ends came to 5 bases. This CDR3 spans 13 amino acids. Germline V gives CDR1 SGHNT, CDR2 YYREEE (reference sequence). This CDR3 reads CASSFPLNTEAFF. The CDR3 DNA is TGTGCCAGCAGCTTTCCCTTGAACACTGAAGCTTTCTTT.

This clone was observed once. The chain carries TRBV19 and TRBJ2-1, with 7 bases matching TRBD1. This CDR3 region has 20 residues. V shed 5 bases, J shed 6 bases, and the junction held 25 bases outside the gene matches. Germline lookup yields CDR1 LNHDA and CDR2 SQIVND (reference sequence). CDR3 protein: CASSPPTGFRFWAIFNEQFF. CDR3 sequence (DNA): TGTGCCAGTAGTCCTCCGACAGGGTTTCGGTTTTGGGCAATCTTCAATGAGCAGTTCTTC.

V is TRBV7-9 and J is TRBJ1-4; D is unresolved. Trimming pared 1 base from V and 8 bases from J, leaving 14 bases between. CDR1 and CDR2 from the germline V gene are SEHNR and FQNEAQ (reference sequence). The CDR3 sequence is 15 residues long. The CDR3 DNA reads TGTGCCAGCAGCTTAGGGTCTGGGTATCAGGAAAAACTGTTTTTT. Its translation: CASSLGSGYQEKLFF.

This clone was recorded only once. V usage is TRBV12-5 and J usage is TRBJ2-3, with unresolved D. Per germline, CDR1 LGHNT and CDR2 FRNRAP. The V gene lost 3 bases and the J gene lost 6 bases, with 4 bases spanning the gap. The CDR3 extends over 11 amino acids. This chain's CDR3 is CASGFRDTQYF. The CDR3 DNA is TGTGCTAGTGGTTTCAGGGATACGCAGTATTTT.

This rearrangement joins TRBV18 to TRBJ1-1; no reliable D call. This CDR3 is 14 amino acids long. The ends were cut back, 2 bases at V and 4 bases at J, with 11 bases in the middle. CDR1 and CDR2 (germline): KGHSH, LQKENI. The CDR3 DNA sequence: TGTGCCAGCTCACCAAGTAGCGGGAGCACTGAAGCTTTCTTT. Translation gives CASSPSSGSTEAFF.

The V gene is TRBV4-1, the J gene TRBJ1-1, with 8 bases identical to TRBD1. This CDR3 region has 15 residues. The J segment lost 4 bases and the V segment lost 6 bases, leaving 10 bases of the junction unmatched. Germline CDR1 MGHRA, CDR2 YSYEKL. The CDR3 reads CASRPGQGPGTEAFF. The DNA for the CDR3 is TGCGCCAGCAGACCCGGACAGGGCCCGGGCACTGAAGCTTTCTTT.

The chain employs TRBV25-1 and TRBJ2-7; TRBD2 is a possible D gene (7 bases). Trimming removed 1 base from V and 6 bases from J, with 16 bases in between. Germline CDR1 reads MGHDK; CDR2 reads SYGVNS. The CDR3 has 15 residues. The CDR3 DNA is TGTGCCAGCAGTGAATTCCCGTCAAGGGGGGGCGAGCAGTACTTC. It codes for CASSEFPSRGGEQYF.

The chain employs TRBV19 and TRBJ1-1; 7 nucleotides match TRBD1. The J segment lost 1 base and the V segment lost 1 base, leaving 0 bases of the junction unmatched. Germline CDR1 reads LNHDA; CDR2 reads SQIVND (reference sequence). The CDR3 contains 14 residues. CDR3 loop: CASSIGDRNTEAFF. In DNA form, the CDR3 reads TGTGCCAGTAGTATAGGGGACAGGAACACTGAAGCTTTCTTT.

In the case of this clone: Other DNA sequences from this sample encode an identical CDR3 as well. The CDR3 DNA reads as TGCGCCAGCAGTCACAGGAACACTGAAGCTTTCTTT. Its translation is CASSHRNTEAFF. The chain joins TRBV23-1 to TRBJ1-1; D is unclear. TRBV23-1 is an ORF, with its function uncertain. This CDR3 contains 12 residues. Trimming removed 3 bases at V and 1 base at J, with 3 bases between.

The rearrangement links TRBV5-1 to TRBJ1-3; D unclear. The CDR3 covers 14 residues. Germline assignment: CDR1 SGHRS and CDR2 YFSETQ. Trimming took 0 bases from V and 0 from J, leaving 4 bases between them. The CDR3 reads CASSLVASGNTIYF. The CDR3 DNA reads TGCGCCAGCAGCTTGGTGGCCTCTGGAAACACCATATATTTT. The full variable domain, with the rest looked up from reference TRBV5-1 and TRBJ1-3, is KAGVTQTPRYLIKTRGQQVTLSCSPISGHRSVSWYQQTPGQGLQFLFEYFSETQRNKGNFPGRFSGRQFSNSRSEMNVSTLELGDSALYLCASSLVASGNTIYFGEGSWLTVV.

This chain joins TRBV7-6 and TRBJ1-1; perhaps TRBD1 as D (5 bases). Germline CDR1 is SGHVS and CDR2 is FNYEAQ. V was trimmed by 7 bases and J by 5 bases, leaving 17 bases between them. The CDR3 length is 14 residues. The CDR3 nucleotides read TGTGCCAGCACGAGTCTACAGGAGGGAACTGAAGCTTTCTTT. As protein: CASTSLQEGTEAFF.

This clone was seen once. V is TRBV9 and J is TRBJ2-3, with 8 nucleotides matching TRBD1. V lost 0 bases to trimming and J lost 6 bases; unmatched junction nucleotides: 12. This CDR3 has 17 amino acids. CDR1 is SGDLS and CDR2 is YYNGEE in the germline V gene. In nucleotides, the CDR3 is TGTGCCAGCAGCGTAGTCGGCGGACAGGGTGGGTCGGATACGCAGTATTTT. Translated, it gives CASSVVGGQGGSDTQYF.

V usage is TRBV6-1 and J usage is TRBJ2-7; no reliable D call. V was clipped by 0 bases and J by 6 bases, with 6 bases between them. Germline CDR1 MNHNS, CDR2 SASEGT. The CDR3 runs to 12 residues. The CDR3 spells CASSEAAVEQYF. CDR3 DNA sequence: TGTGCCAGCAGTGAAGCGGCAGTCGAGCAGTACTTC.

The chain recombines TRBV10-3 with TRBJ2-5, with D perhaps assigned TRBD1 or TRBD2 (5 bases each). Germline V CDR1 and CDR2: ENHRY, SYGVKD. The length of the CDR3 is 12 residues. V was pared by 6 bases and J by 4 bases, with 9 bases between. Here the CDR3 DNA reads TGTGCCATCAGCGGGGACGGAGAGACCCAGTACTTC. Amino acid sequence: CAISGDGETQYF.

This sequence joins TRBV12-5 and TRBJ1-2; D unresolved. The CDR3 consists of 11 residues. Deletions cut 3 bases from V and 5 bases from J, with 4 bases between. The germline V gene encodes CDR1 LGHNT and CDR2 FRNRAP. CDR3 in amino acids: CASGLGYGYTF. CDR3 DNA sequence: TGTGCTAGTGGTTTAGGGTATGGCTACACCTTC.

The rearrangement links TRBV6-1 to TRBJ2-5, with D tentatively TRBD1 (6 bases). CDR1 and CDR2 (germline): MNHNS, SASEGT. The CDR3 totals 14 residues. V was pared by 11 bases and J by 5 bases, with 21 bases between. CDR3 coding DNA: TGTGCCGCGGCCTTCCAGAGGGGGAGCGAGACCCAGTACTTC. This translates into CAAAFQRGSETQYF.